Listed below are T cell receptor beta chains from one sample, sequenced in a study of T cells in Graves' hyperthyroidism and ophthalmopathy. One entry per CDR3 protein, called by TCRdb with MiXCR from the multiplex PCR reads. The repertoire holds fewer than 650,000 distinct CDR3 sequences, with over 12% as singletons. The sequencing sample was made of blood. These receptor sequences come from a middle-aged woman with Graves' ophthalmopathy. Each CDR3 is given with its conserved first and last residue. Each record gives: clone size, D gene, J gene, V gene, CDR3 DNA, CDR3 protein. D genes are given only for firm matches. Some rows have no size entry. The others give once, few or many, or a class for an expanded clone.

few | . | TRBJ2-2 | TRBV11-2 | TGTGCCAGCAGCTTTAGGGAGGTGGCGACCGGGGAGCTGTTTTTT | CASSFREVATGELFF
once | . | TRBJ1-1 | TRBV12-3/TRBV12-4 | TGTGCCAGCAGGCGACAGACGACCCCGAACACTGAAGCTTTCTTT | CASRRQTTPNTEAFF
many | . | TRBJ2-3 | TRBV6-2/TRBV6-3 | TGTGCCAGCAGTTCCGGGATAGCGCAGTATTTT | CASSSGIAQYF
. | TRBD2 | TRBJ2-4 | TRBV7-2 | TGTGCCAGCAGCCCGGGACTAGCTGTTTCCATTCAGTACTTC | CASSPGLAVSIQYF
. | . | TRBJ1-5 | TRBV7-2 | TGTGCCAGCAGCTCATTAGGACCACTTCAGCCCCAGCATTTT | CASSSLGPLQPQHF
many | . | TRBJ2-7 | TRBV25-1 | TGTGCCAGCAGTGAGTACCGGGGCCCTGACTACGAGCAGTACTTC | CASSEYRGPDYEQYF
many | TRBD1 | TRBJ1-5 | TRBV6-1 | TGTGCCAGCAGAGTGGGGGACAGTAGCAATCAGCCCCAGCATTTT | CASRVGDSSNQPQHF
many | . | TRBJ1-1 | TRBV13 | TGTGCCAGCAGCCCGAGACACCAGAACACTGAAGCTTTCTTT | CASSPRHQNTEAFF
many | TRBD1 | TRBJ1-1 | TRBV6-9 | TGTGCCAGCAGGGGACAGCCGATGAACACTGAAGCTTTCTTT | CASRGQPMNTEAFF
. | . | TRBJ2-5 | TRBV29-1 | TGCAGCTCAACTCCGGGGGGCATGGAGACCCAGTACTTC | CSSTPGGMETQYF
many | . | TRBJ1-1 | TRBV30 | TGTGCCGGGGGGGGGTTCGCTGAAGCTTTCTTT | CAGGGFAEAFF
few | . | TRBJ2-3 | TRBV28 | TGTGCCAGCAGTTTCCGGACAGAAACTCCACATACGCAGTATTTT | CASSFRTETPHTQYF
many | . | TRBJ1-2 | TRBV12-3/TRBV12-4 | TGTGCCAGCAGTCCGGACGCAGGATATGGCTACACCTTC | CASSPDAGYGYTF
many | TRBD1 | TRBJ2-5 | TRBV28 | TGTGCCAGCAGTTTAAAGCAGGGGGCGAGTTCTGCGGAGACCCAGTACTTC | CASSLKQGASSAETQYF
many | . | TRBJ2-5 | TRBV28 | TGTGCCAGCAGTTTAGAAGGCACGCGGGAGACCCAGTACTTC | CASSLEGTRETQYF
. | . | TRBJ2-2 | TRBV11-3 | TGTGCCAGCAGCTTACCTGGGGGGACTGCCGTGTTGTTTTTT | CASSLPGGTAVLFF
many | TRBD2 | TRBJ2-7 | TRBV4-3 | TGCGCCAGCAGCCCATCCTTCCGACTAGCGGGAGAGCAGTACTTC | CASSPSFRLAGEQYF
many | . | TRBJ2-2 | TRBV29-1 | TGCAGCGTTGTCGGCGTGGGCACCGGGGAGCTGTTTTTT | CSVVGVGTGELFF
many | . | TRBJ2-5 | TRBV2 | TGTGCCAGCAGTGAACGCAGGGCACAAGAGACCCAGTACTTC | CASSERRAQETQYF
. | . | TRBJ2-7 | TRBV30 | TGTGCCTGGACCGCCGCGGGACTCGACTTTCCCTACGAGCAGTACTTC | CAWTAAGLDFPYEQYF
many | TRBD2 | TRBJ2-5 | TRBV2 | TGTGCCAGCAGTGAAGCGCTAGCGGGAGGCCAAGAGACCCAGTACTTC | CASSEALAGGQETQYF
. | . | TRBJ2-2 | TRBV24-1 | TGTGCCACGAAATCAACAGGGAACACCGGGGAGCTGTTTTTT | CATKSTGNTGELFF
few | TRBD2 | TRBJ2-5 | TRBV6-2/TRBV6-3 | TGTGCCAGCAGCTACCCGCTGCGGGAGGTTAGGCAAGAGACCCAGTACTTC | CASSYPLREVRQETQYF
many | TRBD2 | TRBJ2-3 | TRBV14 | TGTGCCAGCAGCCGGAATCCGGGACTAAGTAGCACAGATACGCAGTATTTT | CASSRNPGLSSTDTQYF
many | TRBD1 | TRBJ2-7 | TRBV7-9 | TGTGCCAGCAGAAACACCCGGGACAGGAGCTCCTACGAGCAGTACTTC | CASRNTRDRSSYEQYF
many | TRBD1 | TRBJ1-2 | TRBV19 | TGTGCCAGTACCCCGGACAGGGGAGGACTTTCGAACTATGGCTACACCTTC | CASTPDRGGLSNYGYTF
many | TRBD1 | TRBJ1-1 | TRBV5-1 | TGCGCCAGCAGCTTCTTAGGGGGCTCTGAAGCTTTCTTT | CASSFLGGSEAFF
. | TRBD1 | TRBJ1-2 | TRBV6-1 | TGTGCCAGCAGTGCGTGGACAGGGAGCTATGGCTACACCTTC | CASSAWTGSYGYTF
. | TRBD1 | TRBJ2-5 | TRBV5-6 | TGTGCCAGCAGCTTGGAAAGGGGACAGGGCCCTGTGGAGACCCAGTACTTC | CASSLERGQGPVETQYF
many | TRBD2 | TRBJ2-5 | TRBV4-1 | TGCGCCAGCAGCAAAGTCACGATTGGGGGAGGGATCTCAGAGACCCAGTACTTC | CASSKVTIGGGISETQYF
. | TRBD2 | TRBJ2-7 | TRBV6-2/TRBV6-3 | TGTGCCAGCAGTTACCTACTAGCGGGCTCCTACGAGCAGTACTTC | CASSYLLAGSYEQYF
. | TRBD1 | TRBJ1-2 | TRBV19 | TGTGCCAGTAGTGCGGACCGGGACAGGAGGGGCTACACCTTC | CASSADRDRRGYTF
many | TRBD1 | TRBJ1-1 | TRBV15 | TGTGCCACCAGCAGAGATTGGGGACAGGGGGCGGTAGCTTTCTTT | CATSRDWGQGAVAFF
many | . | TRBJ1-2 | TRBV7-8 | TGTGCCAGCAGCTTAGATGAAGGGGACTATGGCTACACCTTC | CASSLDEGDYGYTF
. | TRBD1 | TRBJ1-2 | TRBV27 | TGTGCCAGCAGTGGCCGGGACAGGGGAGAAAACTATGGCTACACCTTC | CASSGRDRGENYGYTF
few | . | TRBJ1-2 | TRBV7-2 | TGTGCCAGCAGCTTAGGGCAGGGGACCAGCTATGGCTACACCTTC | CASSLGQGTSYGYTF
many | TRBD1 | TRBJ2-7 | TRBV7-2 | TGTGCCAGCAGCCCCAGGGGGCAGGAGGACGAGCAGTACTTC | CASSPRGQEDEQYF
few | . | TRBJ2-3 | TRBV3-1 | TGTGCCAGCAGCCAAGGGGGAACTAGCACAGATACGCAGTATTTT | CASSQGGTSTDTQYF
. | . | TRBJ1-1 | TRBV11-1 | TGTGCCAGCAGCTTACAAGGGGTATGGACTGAAGCTTTCTTT | CASSLQGVWTEAFF
many | . | TRBJ2-7 | TRBV14 | TGTGCCAGCAGCCAGGGACGGGGGCTCTCCTACGAGCAGTACTTC | CASSQGRGLSYEQYF
. | . | TRBJ2-2 | TRBV3-1 | TGTGCCAGCAGACCTGACCACCGGACCGGGGAGCTGTTTTTT | CASRPDHRTGELFF
many | . | TRBJ2-4 | TRBV19 | TGTGCCAGTCGCCCCGCCGGGACAAGGGAAAACATTCAGTACTTC | CASRPAGTRENIQYF
many | . | TRBJ2-7 | TRBV20-1 | TGCAGTGCTAGAGAGGACCCGATGGGTGTAGAGCAGTACTTC | CSAREDPMGVEQYF
once | . | TRBJ2-5 | TRBV7-3 | TGTGCCAGCAGCTCCGGGTCTTCCTCGGAGGAGACCCAGTACTTC | CASSSGSSSEETQYF
many | . | TRBJ2-3 | TRBV28 | TGTGCCAGCAGTTTACCCCCTAGTGCAGATACGCAGTATTTT | CASSLPPSADTQYF